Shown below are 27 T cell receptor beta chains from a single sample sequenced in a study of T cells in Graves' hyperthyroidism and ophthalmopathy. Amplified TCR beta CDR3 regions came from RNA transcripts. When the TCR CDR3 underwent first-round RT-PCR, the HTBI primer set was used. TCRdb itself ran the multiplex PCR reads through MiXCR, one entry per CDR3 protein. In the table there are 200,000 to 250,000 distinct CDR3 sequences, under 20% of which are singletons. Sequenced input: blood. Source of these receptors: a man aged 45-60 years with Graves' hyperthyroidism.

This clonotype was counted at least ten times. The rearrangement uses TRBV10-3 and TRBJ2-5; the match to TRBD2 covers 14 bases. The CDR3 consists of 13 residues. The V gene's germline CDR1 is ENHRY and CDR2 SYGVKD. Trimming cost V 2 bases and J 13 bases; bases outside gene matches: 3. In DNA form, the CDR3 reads TGTGCCATCAGTGAGGGGACTAGCGGGAGATTGTACTTC. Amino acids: CAISEGTSGRLYF.

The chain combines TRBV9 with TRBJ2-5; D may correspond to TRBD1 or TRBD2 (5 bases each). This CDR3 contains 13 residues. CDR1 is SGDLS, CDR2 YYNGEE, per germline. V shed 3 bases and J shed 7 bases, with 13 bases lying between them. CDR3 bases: TGTGCCAGCAGCGCGGGACCCCTTGGGACCCAGTACTTC. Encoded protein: CASSAGPLGTQYF. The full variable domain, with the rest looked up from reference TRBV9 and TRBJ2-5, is DSGVTQTPKHLITATGQRVTLRCSPRSGDLSVYWYQQSLDQGLQFLIQYYNGEERAKGNILERFSAQQFPDLHSELNLSSLELGDSALYFCASSAGPLGTQYFGPGTRLLVL.

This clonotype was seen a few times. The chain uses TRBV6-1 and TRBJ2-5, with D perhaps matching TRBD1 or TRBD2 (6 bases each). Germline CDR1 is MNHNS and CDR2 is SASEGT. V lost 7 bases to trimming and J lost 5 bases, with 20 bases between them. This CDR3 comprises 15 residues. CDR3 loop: CASTPLSLGGETQYF. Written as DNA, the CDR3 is TGTGCCAGCACCCCATTGAGTCTAGGGGGGGAGACCCAGTACTTC.

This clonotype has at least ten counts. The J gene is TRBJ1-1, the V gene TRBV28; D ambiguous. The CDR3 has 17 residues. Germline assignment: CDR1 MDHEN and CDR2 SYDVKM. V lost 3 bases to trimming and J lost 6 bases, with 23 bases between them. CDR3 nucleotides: TGTGCCAGCAGTTTTACCTACGTCTTAGAGCGGGGATCTGAAGCTTTCTTT. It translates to CASSFTYVLERGSEAFF.

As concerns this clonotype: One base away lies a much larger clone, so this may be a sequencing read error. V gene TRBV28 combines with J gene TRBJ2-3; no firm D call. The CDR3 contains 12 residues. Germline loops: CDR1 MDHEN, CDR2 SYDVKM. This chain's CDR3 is CASSRDLDTQCF. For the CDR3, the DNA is TGTGCCAGCAGTAGAGATCTAGATACGCAGTGTTTT.

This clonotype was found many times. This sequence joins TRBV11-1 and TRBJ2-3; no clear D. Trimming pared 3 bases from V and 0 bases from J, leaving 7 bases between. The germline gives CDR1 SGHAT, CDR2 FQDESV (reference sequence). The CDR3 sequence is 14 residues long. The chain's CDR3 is CASSFGPSTDTQYF. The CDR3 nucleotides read TGTGCCAGCAGCTTTGGTCCTAGCACAGATACGCAGTATTTT.

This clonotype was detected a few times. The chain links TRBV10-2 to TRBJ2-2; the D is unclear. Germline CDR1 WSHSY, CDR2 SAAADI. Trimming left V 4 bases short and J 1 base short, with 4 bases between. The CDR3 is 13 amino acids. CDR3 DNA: TGCGCCAGCAGTGTGCAGAACACCGGGGAGCTGTTTTTT. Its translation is CASSVQNTGELFF.

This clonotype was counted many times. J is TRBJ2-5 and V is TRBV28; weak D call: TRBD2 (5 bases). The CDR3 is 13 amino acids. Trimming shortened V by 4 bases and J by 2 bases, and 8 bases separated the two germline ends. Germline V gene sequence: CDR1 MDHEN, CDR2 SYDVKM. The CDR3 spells CASSYGIQETQYF. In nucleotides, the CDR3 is TGTGCCAGCAGTTACGGGATTCAAGAGACCCAGTACTTC.

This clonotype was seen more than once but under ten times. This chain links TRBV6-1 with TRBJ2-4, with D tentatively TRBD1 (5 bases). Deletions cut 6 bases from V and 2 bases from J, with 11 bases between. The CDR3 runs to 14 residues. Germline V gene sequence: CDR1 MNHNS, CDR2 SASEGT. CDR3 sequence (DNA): TGTGCCAGCAGCATCCGGACAACCAAAAACATTCAGTACTTC. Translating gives CASSIRTTKNIQYF.

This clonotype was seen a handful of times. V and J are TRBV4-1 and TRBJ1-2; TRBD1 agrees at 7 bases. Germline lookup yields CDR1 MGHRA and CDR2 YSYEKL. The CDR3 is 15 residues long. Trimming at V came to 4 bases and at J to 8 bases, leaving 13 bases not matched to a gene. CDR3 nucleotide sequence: TGCGCCAGCAGCCCGAACAGGGGTCCTATAAGAGGCTACACCTTC. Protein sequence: CASSPNRGPIRGYTF.

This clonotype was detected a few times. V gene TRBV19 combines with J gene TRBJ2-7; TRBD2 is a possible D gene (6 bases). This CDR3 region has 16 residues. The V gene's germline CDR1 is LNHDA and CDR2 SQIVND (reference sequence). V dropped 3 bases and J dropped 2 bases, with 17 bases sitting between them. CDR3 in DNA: TGTGCCAGTAGTATTCAGGAGGGATCAGCCCCCTACGAGCAGTACTTC. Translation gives CASSIQEGSAPYEQYF.

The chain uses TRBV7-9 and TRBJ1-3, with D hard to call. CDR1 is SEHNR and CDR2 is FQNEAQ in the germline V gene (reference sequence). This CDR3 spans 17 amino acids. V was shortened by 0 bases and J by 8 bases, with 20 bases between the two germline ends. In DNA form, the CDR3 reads TGTGCCAGCAGCTTAGCTAAGGAACGCACTCGAGGGTACACCATATATTTT. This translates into CASSLAKERTRGYTIYF.

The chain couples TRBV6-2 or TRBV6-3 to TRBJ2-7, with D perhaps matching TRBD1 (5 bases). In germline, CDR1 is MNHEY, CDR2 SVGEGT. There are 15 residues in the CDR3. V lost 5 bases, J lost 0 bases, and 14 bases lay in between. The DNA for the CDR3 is TGTGCCAGCAGTGTTAGACAGTCTAGCTCCTACGAGCAGTACTTC. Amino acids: CASSVRQSSSYEQYF.

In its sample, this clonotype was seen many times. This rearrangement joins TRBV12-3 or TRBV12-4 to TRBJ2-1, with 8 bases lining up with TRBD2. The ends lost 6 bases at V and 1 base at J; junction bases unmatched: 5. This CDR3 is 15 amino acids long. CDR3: CASRGASGSYNEQFF. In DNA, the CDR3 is TGTGCCAGCAGGGGGGCTAGCGGGTCCTACAATGAGCAGTTCTTC.

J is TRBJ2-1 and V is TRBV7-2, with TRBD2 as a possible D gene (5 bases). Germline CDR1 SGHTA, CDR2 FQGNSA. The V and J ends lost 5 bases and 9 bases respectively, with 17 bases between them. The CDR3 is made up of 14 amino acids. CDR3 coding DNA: TGTGCCAGCAGCCCCCTAGCAGGAGGTGGTGAGCAGTTCTTC. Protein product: CASSPLAGGGEQFF.

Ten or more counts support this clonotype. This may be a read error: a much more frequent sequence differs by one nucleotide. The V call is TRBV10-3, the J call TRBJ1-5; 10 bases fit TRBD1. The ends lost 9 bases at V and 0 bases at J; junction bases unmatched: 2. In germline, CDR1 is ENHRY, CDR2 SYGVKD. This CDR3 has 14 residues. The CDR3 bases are TGTGCCATGGGGACAGGGGATAGCAATCAGCCCCAGCATTTT. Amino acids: CAMGTGDSNQPQHF.

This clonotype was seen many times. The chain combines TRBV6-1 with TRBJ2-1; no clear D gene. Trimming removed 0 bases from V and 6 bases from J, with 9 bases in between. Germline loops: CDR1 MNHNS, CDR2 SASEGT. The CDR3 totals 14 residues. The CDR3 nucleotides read TGTGCCAGCAGTGAAGCTAGTTGGGGCAATGAGCAGTTCTTC. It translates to CASSEASWGNEQFF.

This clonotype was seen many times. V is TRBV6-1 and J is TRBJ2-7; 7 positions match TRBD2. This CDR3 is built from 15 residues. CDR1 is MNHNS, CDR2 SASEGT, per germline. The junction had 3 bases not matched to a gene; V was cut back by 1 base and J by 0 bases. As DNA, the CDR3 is TGTGCCAGCAGTGAAGAGGGCGGGAGCTCCTACGAGCAGTACTTC. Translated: CASSEEGGSSYEQYF.

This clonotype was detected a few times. The CDR3 here is CSVGGQSLSYEQYF. CDR3 coding DNA: TGCAGCGTGGGGGGACAGAGTCTCTCCTACGAGCAGTACTTC. The chain couples TRBV29-1 to TRBJ2-7; D perhaps matches TRBD1 (7 bases). The V and J ends lost 6 bases and 0 bases respectively, with 15 bases between them. CDR1 and CDR2 (germline): SQVTM, ANQGSEA. The length of the CDR3 is 14 residues.

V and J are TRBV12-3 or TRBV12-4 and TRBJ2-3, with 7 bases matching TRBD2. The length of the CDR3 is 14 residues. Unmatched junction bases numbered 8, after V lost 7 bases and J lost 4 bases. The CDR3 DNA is TGTGCCAGCAAGAGGGAGGGCCCTGCAGATACGCAGTATTTT. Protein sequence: CASKREGPADTQYF.

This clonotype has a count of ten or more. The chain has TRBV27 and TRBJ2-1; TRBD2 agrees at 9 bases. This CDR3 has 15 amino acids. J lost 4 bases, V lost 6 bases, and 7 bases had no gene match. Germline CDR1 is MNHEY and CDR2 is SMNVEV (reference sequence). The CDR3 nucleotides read TGTGCCAGCAGGGGGACTAGCCCTAGGTACAATGAGCAGTTCTTC. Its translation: CASRGTSPRYNEQFF.

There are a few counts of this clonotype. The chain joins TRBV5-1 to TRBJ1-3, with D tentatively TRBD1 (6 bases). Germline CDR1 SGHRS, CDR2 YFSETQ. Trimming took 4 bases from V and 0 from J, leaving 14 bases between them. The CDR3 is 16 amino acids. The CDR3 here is CASSLLDRNSGNTIYF. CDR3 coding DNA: TGCGCCAGCAGCCTTCTCGACAGGAACTCTGGAAACACCATATATTTT.

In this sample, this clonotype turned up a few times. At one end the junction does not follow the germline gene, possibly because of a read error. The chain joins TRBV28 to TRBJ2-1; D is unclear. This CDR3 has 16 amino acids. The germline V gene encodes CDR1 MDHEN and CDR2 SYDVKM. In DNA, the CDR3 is TGTGCCAGCAGTTTCCTTCTGCAGGCGCTCCACAATGAGCAGTCCTTC. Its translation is CASSFLLQALHNEQSF.

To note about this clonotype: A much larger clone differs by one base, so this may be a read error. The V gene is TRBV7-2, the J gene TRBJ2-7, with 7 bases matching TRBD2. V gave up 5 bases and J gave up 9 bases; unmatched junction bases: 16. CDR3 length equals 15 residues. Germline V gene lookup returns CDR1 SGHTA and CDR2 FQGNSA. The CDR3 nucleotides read TGTGCCAGCAGCGAAGCGGGGACTCCGGTAAGGGGGCAGTACTTC. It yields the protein CASSEAGTPVRGQYF.

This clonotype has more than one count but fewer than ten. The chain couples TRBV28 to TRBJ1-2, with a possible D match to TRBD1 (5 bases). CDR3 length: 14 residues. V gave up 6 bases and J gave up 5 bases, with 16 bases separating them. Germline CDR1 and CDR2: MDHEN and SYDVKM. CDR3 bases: TGTGCCAGCAGCCACTCAACAGGCATGTATGGCTACACCTTC. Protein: CASSHSTGMYGYTF.

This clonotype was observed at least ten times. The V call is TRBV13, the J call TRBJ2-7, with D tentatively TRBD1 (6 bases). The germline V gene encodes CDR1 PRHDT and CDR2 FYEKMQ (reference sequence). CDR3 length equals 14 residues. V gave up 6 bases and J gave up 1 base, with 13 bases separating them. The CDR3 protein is CASSIYRESYEQYF. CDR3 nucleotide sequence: TGTGCCAGCAGTATTTACAGGGAGTCCTACGAGCAGTACTTC.

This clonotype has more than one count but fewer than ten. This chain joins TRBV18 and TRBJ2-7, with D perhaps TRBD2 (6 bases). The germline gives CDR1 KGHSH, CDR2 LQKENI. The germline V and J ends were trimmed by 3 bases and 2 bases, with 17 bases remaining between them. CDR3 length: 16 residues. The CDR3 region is CASSPTLGGGAYEQYF. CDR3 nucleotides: TGTGCCAGCTCACCGACTCTGGGCGGCGGGGCCTACGAGCAGTACTTC. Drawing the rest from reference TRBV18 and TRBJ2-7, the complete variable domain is NAGVMQNPRHLVRRRGQEARLRCSPMKGHSHVYWYRQLPEEGLKFMVYLQKENIIDESGMPKERFSAEFPKEGPSILRIQQVVRGDSAAYFCASSPTLGGGAYEQYFGPGTRLTVT.